The present TCR beta chain was sequenced within a study of T cell repertoires in cytomegalovirus infection (dated by TCRdb to between 2019 and 2020). In terms of the full investigation: Alongside well-studied HLA-B-restricted epitopes, the peptide stimulations were aimed at recently identified HLA-C-restricted CMV epitopes, whose presentation resists viral immunomodulation. Donor HLA type was relevant to the analysis, because carriage of CMV infection together with the matching HLA type was indicated by public TCR beta signatures. Summary of the overall study and its limitations: Cumulative frequency of public TCR beta family members discriminated carriers of CMV infection plus the relevant HLA type in this cohort and an independent approximately 400-donor cohort. The ex vivo response was dominated by HLA-C-restricted CMV-specific TCR beta clonotypes, which also provided the single most frequent clonotype in two of eight donors.

The reads were generated on an Illumina HiSeq 1500. TCRdb took the public reads, trimmed them with fastp at Q25, ran MiXCR for clone calling and kept in-frame beta chains. Under each unique CDR3 protein, matching rows form one entry showing the most common genes and DNA. This sample holds just over 450,000 distinct CDR3 sequences; approximately 46% were observed only once. The ten most abundant clones make up 43% of the sample. This clonotype was observed a handful of times. Its antigen specificity is not known. No base qualities exist here, and no much larger clone lies one base off it. Sample treatment or condition, as interpreted from the label and publication: in vitro stimulation with specific CMV peptide epitopes to enrich CMV-specific T cells. Trimming costs V 0 bases and J 18 bases, and their ends lie 15 bases apart. The CDR3 runs 13 amino acids, cysteine and phenylalanine included. The CDR3 DNA has 39 bases and is translated from base 1. As encoded in the germline V gene, CDR1 is ENHRY while CDR2 is SYGVKD.

Recombination linked TRBV10-3 to TRBJ1-6; D gene: possibly TRBD1, on 5 matching bases. The source was cultured PBMCs, collected from culture after CMV antigen stimulation. This TCR was recovered from a human donor in good health (CMV status not recorded). Some clones in this sample may be carry-over from other donors' samples. CDR3 loop: CAISESMGGFSHF. DNA sequence: TGTGCCATCAGTGAGTCGATGGGGGGATTCTCCCACTTT.